This T cell receptor (beta chain) was retrieved from a study of blood T cell repertoires in COVID-19. Background on the study: Material from acute and convalescent COVID-19 was sourced from the United States, Italy and Spain. The analysed material was cDNA or gDNA that came from T cells, B-cell-depleted T cells, or PBMCs.

Germline V gives CDR1 SGHRS, CDR2 YFSETQ. CDR3 length: 14 residues. V was pared by 7 bases and J by 5 bases, with 8 bases of the junction left unmatched. In the original processing: Counts of nucleated cells, estimated from reference gene primer amplification, were obtained. The protocol was immunoSEQ multiplex PCR, while the TCRdb copy is restricted to in-frame clones and leaves out a portion. From that table come the V and J calls and clone size; the DNA was used to work out D and trimming. The table includes about 43,000 clones, roughly 80% detected once. Sequenced sample: peripheral blood. The chain couples TRBV5-1 to TRBJ2-2; 7 positions match TRBD1. The clonotype was recovered from a woman aged 60-75 years with acute or convalescent COVID-19. The CDR3 loop reads CASRPGTDTGELFF. CDR3 coding DNA: TGCGCCAGCCGGCCCGGGACAGATACCGGGGAGCTGTTTTTT.